This TCR beta chain was identified in a study of cytomegalovirus exposure and HLA in healthy donors. Worth noting for this clone: Its specificity is not known.

PCR amplification relied on 60 Vbeta primers (plus 13 Jbeta primers). Repertoires were generated with immunoSEQ multiplex PCR, while TCRdb's copy carries only in-frame clones and drops some. Among more than 130,000 clones listed, 70% to 80% were seen once. This CDR3 spans 12 amino acids. Germline values: CDR1 MDHEN, CDR2 SYDVKM. The V gene lost 6 bases and the J gene lost 7 bases, with 12 bases spanning the gap. Study-wide results and caveats: It is likely that the observed cluster of highly shared sequence variants was a sequencing artifact. A later analysis linked 15,000 to 20,000 TCR beta sequences to HLA alleles at 0.05 false discovery rate. In a later analysis, most CMV-associated TCR beta chains appeared HLA-restricted. Many donors carried some public TCRs, although rarity characterized most TCR sequences.

The rearrangement joins TRBV28 to TRBJ1-2; the D gene is possibly TRBD1 (5 bases). This TCR was recovered from a man between 18 and 35 years old in good health and CMV-seronegative. Sequencing used PBMCs. CDR3 in amino acids: CASSSTDRGYTF. CDR3 coding DNA: TGTGCCAGCAGCTCGACAGATCGTGGCTACACCTTC.